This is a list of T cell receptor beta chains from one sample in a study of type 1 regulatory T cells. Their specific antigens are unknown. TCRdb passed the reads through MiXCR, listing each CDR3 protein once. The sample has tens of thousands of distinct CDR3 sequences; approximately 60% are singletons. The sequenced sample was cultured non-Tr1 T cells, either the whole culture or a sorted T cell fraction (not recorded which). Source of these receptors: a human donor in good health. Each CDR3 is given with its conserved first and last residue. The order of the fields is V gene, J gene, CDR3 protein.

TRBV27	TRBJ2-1	CASSSYRKTSGQNNEQFF
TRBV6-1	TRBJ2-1	CASSPGLAGVEPNNEQFF
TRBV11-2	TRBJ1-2	CASSGIMVGSGGYTF
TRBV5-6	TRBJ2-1	CASSSGPGSYNEQFF
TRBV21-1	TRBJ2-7	CASSKVGGQREGPGHF
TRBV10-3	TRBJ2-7	CAISESGLAGAEQYF
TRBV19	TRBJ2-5	CASRTGPQGQETQYF
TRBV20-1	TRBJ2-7	CSASTGVHEQYF
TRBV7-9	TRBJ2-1	CASSPSGVSGPIRPNEQFF
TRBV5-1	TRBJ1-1	CASSLVAENTEAFF
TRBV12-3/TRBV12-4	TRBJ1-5	CASSLGDIRPQHF
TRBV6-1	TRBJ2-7	CASSTGERQYF
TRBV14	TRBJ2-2	CASSQQGLGTGELFF
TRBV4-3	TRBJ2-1	CASSQDSRGRFYNEQFF
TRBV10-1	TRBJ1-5	CASSESVHCQPQHF
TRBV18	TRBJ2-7	CASSLLPGTGSYEQYF
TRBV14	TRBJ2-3	CASSQDIRTSGRASTDTQYF
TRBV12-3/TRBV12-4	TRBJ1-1	CASSFFGEAFF
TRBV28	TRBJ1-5	CASRPGPNQPQHF
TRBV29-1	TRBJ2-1	CSSGQGGNEQFF